This T cell receptor beta chain was recovered during a study of T cells in tuberculosis. At the level of the study: This South African cohort compared adolescents with or without latent tuberculosis against adults with active tuberculosis. Samples predate treatment or fall within its first 7 days. Study findings and constraints: Active tuberculosis alpha repertoires lay closer to GMM-specific TCRs than controls'.

Trimming removed 6 bases from V and 5 bases from J, with 10 bases in between. There are 11 residues in the CDR3. The germline V gene has CDR1 SQVTM and CDR2 ANQGSEA. The assay was immunoSEQ multiplex PCR, and TCRdb's table has in-frame clones only and misses some. The sample gives 20,000 to 25,000 clones, approximately 85% of which show up once; 14% to 15% is in the top ten. Time point reported: new active TB diagnosis, blood taken before or within 7 days of starting treatment. On average approximately 100,000 T cells per donor were immunosequenced. A word on this clone: Its target is not known.

The sequenced sample was PBMCs, obtained at tuberculosis diagnosis. The clonotype comes from an adult with tuberculosis. This rearrangement joins TRBV29-1 to TRBJ1-1, with no clear D. This chain's CDR3 is CSVEGGTEAFF. The CDR3 region has the DNA TGCAGCGTAGAGGGAGGGACTGAAGCTTTCTTT.